Reported below is one T cell receptor (beta chain). The antigen is undetermined. This entry is derived from a study of memory CD4+ T cells and cytomegalovirus serostatus. Single viable CD3+CD4+CD8-CD45RO+ cells were sorted as the memory CD4+ T cells. After thawing, CD4+ T cells were positively selected. Study-level results: Suggested: most of the CMV-linked TCR signature lies in CD4+ memory cells. Each of approximately 61 CMV-associated TCRbeta sequences occurred in one to five individuals.

Original handling: Out-of-frame sequences were removed, leaving a few million distinct TCRbeta sequences. Data came from immunoSEQ multiplex PCR; TCRdb stores just in-frame clones and leaves some out. V, J and clone size derive from that table, while D and trimming were established from the DNA sequence. The repertoire includes tens of thousands of clones, 82% of them detected once, and over 0.35% sits in the top ten. Trimming pared 5 bases from V and 4 bases from J, leaving 11 bases between. This CDR3 is 13 amino acids long. Germline CDR1 and CDR2: SGHRS and YFSETQ. V gene TRBV5-1 combines with J gene TRBJ2-3; possibly TRBD2 for D (5 bases). Sequenced material: memory CD4+ T cells from blood. The receptor was isolated from an adult in good health and CMV-seronegative. CDR3 bases: TGCGCCAGCAGGGAACTAGGCCCAGATACGCAGTATTTT. Protein sequence: CASRELGPDTQYF.